What follows are 32 T cell receptor beta chains derived from one specimen sequenced in a study of cytomegalovirus exposure and HLA in healthy donors. The PCR had 60 Vbeta and 13 Jbeta primers. This table comes from immunoSEQ multiplex PCR, and its TCRdb copy is limited to in-frame clones, with some not included. The sample has about 250,000 clones; approximately 70% are singletons. Sequenced input: PBMCs. These receptors all come from a female donor in good health and CMV-seronegative.

J is TRBJ1-5 and V is TRBV4-1; 7 bases match TRBD1. This CDR3 contains 15 residues. J lost 3 bases, V lost 5 bases, and 7 bases had no gene match. In germline, CDR1 is MGHRA, CDR2 YSYEKL. CDR3 sequence reads: CASSSSGGFNQPQHF. CDR3 bases: TGCGCCAGCAGCTCCTCAGGGGGGTTCAATCAGCCCCAGCATTTT.

The rearrangement uses TRBV28 and TRBJ2-7; no definite D call. CDR1 and CDR2 (germline): MDHEN, SYDVKM. V gave up 6 bases and J gave up 7 bases, with 16 bases separating them. The CDR3 extends over 13 amino acids. CDR3 loop: CASSFGSRSEQYF. The DNA of the CDR3 is TGTGCCAGCAGCTTCGGGTCGCGGTCGGAGCAGTACTTC. Using reference TRBV28 and TRBJ2-7 for the parts outside the CDR3, the full variable domain is DVKVTQSSRYLVKRTGEKVFLECVQDMDHENMFWYRQDPGLGLRLIYFSYDVKMKEKGDIPEGYSVSREKKERFSLILESASTNQTSMYLCASSFGSRSEQYFGPGTRLTVT.

Only a few counts were recorded for this clone. The J gene is TRBJ1-1, the V gene TRBV7-8, with TRBD1 as a possible D gene (5 bases). Germline V CDR1 and CDR2: SGHVS, FQNEAQ. V lost 1 base and J 4 bases, leaving 10 bases between the germline ends. The CDR3 is 14 amino acids. CDR3 bases: TGTGCCAGCAGCTTAGAAGGGGCTGCCACTGAAGCTTTCTTT. Protein product: CASSLEGAATEAFF.

The V call is TRBV11-2, the J call TRBJ1-1, with D uncertain. Trimming shortened V by 5 bases and J by 2 bases, and 9 bases separated the two germline ends. Germline values: CDR1 SGHAT, CDR2 FQNNGV. CDR3 length equals 13 residues. CDR3 amino acids: CASSTRINTEAFF. CDR3 sequence (DNA): TGTGCCAGCAGCACGAGGATTAACACTGAAGCTTTCTTT.

V and J are TRBV7-3 and TRBJ1-1, with 9 bases identical to TRBD1. The CDR3 runs 14 residues. Germline values: CDR1 SGHTA, CDR2 FQGTGA. V lost 6 bases, J lost 7 bases, and 9 bases stayed unmatched. The CDR3 DNA is TGTGCCAGCAGTCGCGGACAGGGGAGGGGTGAAGCTTTCTTT. Its protein product is CASSRGQGRGEAFF.

This clone was picked up a small number of times. The chain has TRBV6-5 and TRBJ2-7, with D uncertain. Germline CDR1 is MNHEY and CDR2 is SVGAGI. V was trimmed by 2 bases and J by 1 base, leaving 12 bases between them. The CDR3 consists of 15 residues. CDR3: CASSYRDKPSYEQYF. The CDR3 DNA reads TGTGCCAGCAGTTACCGAGACAAGCCTTCCTACGAGCAGTACTTC.

The chain recombines TRBV10-1 with TRBJ2-1; 8 nucleotides align to TRBD2. Germline assignment: CDR1 WNHNN and CDR2 SYGVQD (reference sequence). Trimming took 2 bases from V and 6 from J; bases not matched to a gene: 9. CDR3 size: 16 residues. CDR3 in amino acids: CASSERASGRANEQFF. As DNA, the CDR3 is TGCGCCAGCAGTGAGCGAGCGAGCGGGAGAGCCAATGAGCAGTTCTTC.

V and J are TRBV18 and TRBJ2-7; 7 bases agree with TRBD2. The V gene end was trimmed by 2 bases and the J gene end by 7 bases; junction bases not matched to a gene: 8. Germline-derived CDR1 and CDR2 are KGHSH and LQKENI. This CDR3 has 14 residues. CDR3 bases: TGTGCCAGCTCACCAGGGGAGGGCGTAGGGGAGCAGTACTTC. Translation: CASSPGEGVGEQYF.

This clone was detected a few times. V gene TRBV6-5 combines with J gene TRBJ2-2; D unresolved. The CDR3 runs to 15 residues. CDR1 is MNHEY, CDR2 SVGAGI, per germline. V was cut by 7 bases and J by 1 base, with 13 bases left in between. CDR3 in DNA: TGTGCCAGCATCCGATCAAAGCGGAACACCGGGGAGCTGTTTTTT. As protein: CASIRSKRNTGELFF.

The V gene is TRBV10-3, the J gene TRBJ1-5; D unresolved. CDR1 is ENHRY and CDR2 is SYGVKD in the germline V gene. The V and J ends lost 3 bases and 5 bases respectively, with 5 bases between them. The CDR3 has 12 residues. The CDR3 bases are TGTGCCATCAGTGACAGGTATCAGCCCCAGCATTTT. This encodes CAISDRYQPQHF.

V gene TRBV4-2 combines with J gene TRBJ2-2, with a possible D match to TRBD2 (6 bases). V dropped 6 bases and J dropped 6 bases, with 20 bases sitting between them. This CDR3 is built from 16 residues. CDR1 and CDR2 from the germline V gene are LGHNA and YNFKEQ. CDR3 sequence: CASRPGTLSGAGELFF. The CDR3 DNA reads as TGTGCCAGCAGACCGGGGACTCTCTCGGGCGCCGGGGAGCTGTTTTTT.

The V gene is TRBV7-8, the J gene TRBJ2-7, with D possibly being TRBD2 (5 bases). V was clipped by 3 bases and J by 3 bases, with 9 bases between them. CDR1 is SGHVS, CDR2 FQNEAQ, per germline. This CDR3 comprises 13 residues. CDR3 sequence: CASSLTTLYEQYF. CDR3 DNA: TGTGCCAGCAGCTTGACTACGCTCTACGAGCAGTACTTC.

As regards this clone: One end of the junction fails to match germline, which may point to a read error. The chain recombines TRBV7-9 with TRBJ2-1, with TRBD1 identical over 7 bases. CDR1 is SEHNR, CDR2 FQNEAQ, per germline (reference sequence). The CDR3 runs to 14 residues. CDR3 DNA: TGTTCCAGCAGCTTGAGGGACAGTTACAATGAGCAGTTCTTC. Residues: CSSSLRDSYNEQFF.

This chain joins TRBV10-3 and TRBJ2-3, with TRBD2 as a possible D gene (6 bases). Germline V gives CDR1 ENHRY, CDR2 SYGVKD. V was pared by 10 bases and J by 6 bases, with 14 bases between. The CDR3 runs to 12 residues. CDR3 bases: TGTGCCACGCGGACTATATCGGATACGCAGTATTTT. Translating gives CATRTISDTQYF.

This clone was picked up a small number of times. The same CDR3 is also encoded by other DNA sequences in this sample. The chain uses TRBV20-1 and TRBJ2-1; D might be TRBD2 (5 bases). Germline lookup yields CDR1 DFQATT and CDR2 SNEGSKA (reference sequence). This CDR3 is built from 11 residues. V was trimmed by 1 base and J by 7 bases, leaving 5 bases between them. In nucleotides, the CDR3 is TGCAGTGCTAGAGCGGGGAATGAGCAGTTCTTC. Residues: CSARAGNEQFF.

CDR3 region: CASSSRETQYF. The CDR3 region has the DNA TGTGCCAGCAGTTCCCGAGAGACCCAGTACTTC. J is TRBJ2-5 and V is TRBV28; D call uncertain. The CDR3 contains 11 residues. Germline assignment: CDR1 MDHEN and CDR2 SYDVKM. The V and J ends lost 4 bases and 4 bases respectively, with 4 bases between them.

The rearrangement joins TRBV6-5 to TRBJ2-5; no clear D gene. Germline V gene lookup returns CDR1 MNHEY and CDR2 SVGAGI. The V end lost 2 bases, the J end lost 3 bases, and 16 bases lay between the germline ends. The CDR3 has 16 residues. The CDR3 DNA sequence: TGTGCCAGCAGTTACACGTGGTCGGGTAAAGAAGAGACCCAGTACTTC. This codes for CASSYTWSGKEETQYF.

This clone was detected once. The rearrangement joins TRBV7-9 to TRBJ2-1; D perhaps matches TRBD1 (5 bases). Trimming removed 1 base from V and 6 bases from J, with 10 bases in between. The CDR3 has 14 residues. Per germline, CDR1 SEHNR and CDR2 FQNEAQ (reference sequence). CDR3 sequence (DNA): TGTGCCAGCAGCTTAGGGGTAAGGGGCAATGAGCAGTTCTTC. Protein: CASSLGVRGNEQFF.

V gene TRBV6-5 combines with J gene TRBJ2-2; D is uncertain. Trimming left V 6 bases short and J 4 bases short, with 9 bases between. This CDR3 has 13 amino acids. CDR1 MNHEY and CDR2 SVGAGI come from the germline V gene. CDR3 DNA: TGTGCCAGCAGGTTAACGGGCACCGGGGAGCTGTTTTTT. It yields the protein CASRLTGTGELFF.

The gene calls are TRBV27 and TRBJ2-7; weak D call: TRBD1 (6 bases). The CDR3 spans 15 residues. Germline values: CDR1 MNHEY, CDR2 SMNVEV (reference sequence). V lost 6 bases to trimming and J lost 4 bases, with 19 bases between them. The CDR3: CASSPMTGGQYEQYF. CDR3 nucleotides: TGTGCCAGCAGCCCTATGACAGGAGGCCAGTACGAGCAGTACTTC.

The genes are TRBV9 and TRBJ2-5; maybe TRBD2 (7 bases). The ends were cut back, 0 bases at V and 5 bases at J, with 14 bases in the middle. The CDR3 runs to 15 residues. From germline, CDR1 is SGDLS and CDR2 YYNGEE. The DNA for the CDR3 is TGTGCCAGCAGCGTAGCTACCGGGGGGCTCGAGACCCAGTACTTC. Translation gives CASSVATGGLETQYF.

The rearrangement uses TRBV15 and TRBJ2-5; TRBD2 matches at 14 bases. Germline CDR1 LNHNV, CDR2 YYDKDF (reference sequence). CDR3 length: 16 residues. After removal of 5 bases from V and 1 base from J, the junction contained 3 bases not matched to a gene. The CDR3 coding sequence is TGTGCCACCAGCGTTGGACTAGCGGGAGGCCAAGAGACCCAGTACTTC. It is translated as CATSVGLAGGQETQYF.

The rearrangement uses TRBV6-1 and TRBJ2-7; D not certain. Germline assignment: CDR1 MNHNS and CDR2 SASEGT. The CDR3 loop spans 14 amino acids. V was shortened by 8 bases and J by 2 bases, with 16 bases between the two germline ends. This CDR3 reads CASWSSFEAYEQYF. CDR3 DNA: TGTGCCAGCTGGAGCAGTTTCGAAGCCTACGAGCAGTACTTC.

The V call is TRBV27, the J call TRBJ2-3; TRBD2 matches at 8 bases. Per germline, CDR1 MNHEY and CDR2 SMNVEV (reference sequence). The CDR3 runs to 16 residues. The junction had 4 bases not matched to a gene; V was cut back by 0 bases and J by 2 bases. In DNA form, the CDR3 reads TGTGCCAGCAGTTTATCGCTCGGGAGGGCCACAGATACGCAGTATTTT. Translated: CASSLSLGRATDTQYF.

This chain connects TRBV5-8 to TRBJ1-2; D unclear. Germline-derived CDR1 and CDR2 are SGHTS and YDEGEE. The CDR3 loop spans 12 amino acids. V shed 1 base and J shed 1 base, with 2 bases lying between them. CDR3 sequence: CASSLRNYGYTF. Written as DNA, the CDR3 is TGTGCCAGCAGCTTGCGTAACTATGGCTACACCTTC.

The J gene is TRBJ1-2, the V gene TRBV9; possible D gene TRBD1, 6 bases. This CDR3 is built from 13 residues. Trimming cost V 3 bases and J 2 bases, with 8 bases left between them. Germline CDR1 SGDLS, CDR2 YYNGEE. Here the CDR3 DNA reads TGTGCCAGCAGCGAAAGGGGGAACTATGGCTACACCTTC. Translating it yields CASSERGNYGYTF.

This clone occurred a few times. The chain employs TRBV19 and TRBJ2-7; 9 bases map to TRBD2. With V trimmed by 4 bases and J by 6 bases, 10 bases remained unmatched. This CDR3 has 15 amino acids. Germline CDR1 is LNHDA and CDR2 is SQIVND (reference sequence). The CDR3 sequence is CASSTQIAGACEQYF. CDR3 nucleotides: TGTGCCAGTAGTACCCAGATAGCGGGAGCTTGCGAGCAGTACTTC.

Concerning this clone itself: One end of the junction does not line up with germline, which may come from a read error. The V call is TRBV11-2, the J call TRBJ2-5, with D possibly being TRBD1 (6 bases). The CDR3 loop spans 16 amino acids. Per the germline V gene, CDR1 is SGHAT and CDR2 is FQNNGV. The CDR3 bases are TGTGCCAGCAGCTTAGAGACAGGACTTATGAAAGAGGCCCAGTACTTC. Translated, it gives CASSLETGLMKEAQYF.

The rearrangement joins TRBV5-1 to TRBJ1-4; D might be TRBD1 (5 bases). Trimming stripped 0 bases from V and 7 bases from J, with 16 bases between. Germline CDR1 and CDR2: SGHRS and YFSETQ. The CDR3 runs to 16 residues. CDR3: CASSLGQGLHGEKLFF. Here the CDR3 DNA reads TGCGCCAGCAGCTTGGGGCAGGGACTACACGGTGAAAAACTGTTTTTT.

This clone came up once. CDR3 amino acids: CASSFMGRGTEAFF. The CDR3 DNA reads as TGCGCCAGCAGCTTTATGGGGAGGGGCACTGAAGCTTTCTTT. V usage is TRBV5-1 and J usage is TRBJ1-1; D is perhaps TRBD1 (5 bases). The V gene lost 2 bases and the J gene lost 4 bases, with 12 bases spanning the gap. Per the germline V gene, CDR1 is SGHRS and CDR2 is YFSETQ. The CDR3 is 14 residues long.

This chain joins TRBV29-1 and TRBJ1-2, with 10 bases that match TRBD1. The CDR3 runs 12 residues. Per germline, CDR1 SQVTM and CDR2 ANQGSEA. The V gene end was trimmed by 6 bases and the J gene end by 4 bases; junction bases not matched to a gene: 2. The CDR3 spells CSVGQGGYGYTF. In DNA form, the CDR3 reads TGCAGCGTCGGACAGGGGGGCTATGGCTACACCTTC.

The chain is built from TRBV6-6 and TRBJ1-2; TRBD1 matches at 8 bases. The V gene's germline CDR1 is MNHNY and CDR2 SVGAGI (reference sequence). The CDR3 covers 14 residues. V trimming: 6 bases; J trimming: 0 bases; junction bases outside the gene matches: 3. In nucleotides, the CDR3 is TGTGCCAGCAGCCCAGGGGGCCCTAACTATGGCTACACCTTC. Amino acids: CASSPGGPNYGYTF.